This entry lists 25 T cell receptor beta chains sequenced from one sample in a study of blood T cells in healthy people across ages. Next came a second PCR, run for about 7 to 12 cycles, which used a sample-barcoded 5' primer along with a J-beta primer mix. One entry per CDR3 protein, called by TCRdb with MiXCR from the 5' RACE reads. The table lists approximately 880,000 distinct CDR3 sequences, around 48% of them singletons. The sequencing input was blood. The receptors originated from a man younger than 45 in good health.

This clonotype was seen once. This rearrangement joins TRBV9 to TRBJ2-4; 9 bases map to TRBD1. Near its end, the DNA agrees better with TRBJ2-7, so the J call may be wrong. CDR1 is SGDLS and CDR2 is YYNGEE in the germline V gene. There are 17 residues in the CDR3. The CDR3 nucleotides are TGTGCCAGCAGCCCAAACAGGGGGCGAAAGGCAGACTACGAGCAGTACTTC. Protein: CASSPNRGRKADYEQYF.

This chain links TRBV30 with TRBJ1-1; D call uncertain. The CDR3 extends over 14 amino acids. Trimming took off 5 bases at V and 5 bases at J, with 18 bases between the two ends. Germline CDR1 is GTSNPN and CDR2 is SVGIG (reference sequence). In nucleotides, the CDR3 is TGTGCCTGGGGACTGGCGACGTTTGGAACTGAAGCTTTCTTT. As protein: CAWGLATFGTEAFF.

This clonotype showed up just once. The junction shows a germline mismatch at one end, possibly a read error. This chain uses TRBV7-8 with TRBJ2-7, with no clear D. Germline CDR1 and CDR2: SGHVS and FQNEAQ. The CDR3 is made up of 13 amino acids. The CDR3: CAGSLNPGYEQYF. CDR3 nucleotide sequence: TGTGCCGGCAGCTTGAACCCCGGATACGAGCAGTACTTC.

This chain connects TRBV28 to TRBJ2-7; 11 bases fit TRBD1. The CDR3 runs to 15 residues. V dropped 8 bases and J dropped 5; count of bases not matched to a gene: 11. From germline, CDR1 is MDHEN and CDR2 SYDVKM. CDR3 in amino acids: CASSNGDRGFNEQYF. The CDR3 coding sequence is TGTGCCAGCTCTAATGGGGACAGGGGGTTCAACGAGCAGTACTTC.

This chain joins TRBV3-1 and TRBJ2-1; possibly TRBD2 for D (6 bases). The CDR3 is 15 residues long. V shed 0 bases and J shed 12 bases, with 18 bases lying between them. Per the germline V gene, CDR1 is LGHDT and CDR2 is YNNKEL (reference sequence). CDR3 protein: CASSQDTSPGRGQFF. CDR3 coding DNA: TGTGCCAGCAGCCAAGATACTAGCCCAGGAAGGGGGCAGTTCTTC.

The gene calls are TRBV6-1 and TRBJ2-7; 8 bases align to TRBD1. V gave up 3 bases and J gave up 2 bases; unmatched junction bases: 9. This CDR3 is 16 amino acids long. Germline CDR1 reads MNHNS; CDR2 reads SASEGT. CDR3 coding DNA: TGTGCCAGCAGTGAGGTACGGACAGGGAAAACCTACGAGCAGTACTTC. Translating gives CASSEVRTGKTYEQYF.

This clonotype has more than one count but fewer than ten. This chain joins TRBV6-2 or TRBV6-3 and TRBJ2-1; 7 positions match TRBD2. Germline values: CDR1 MNHEY, CDR2 SVGEGT. This CDR3 is built from 17 residues. Germline trimming cut 0 bases from V and 0 bases from J; bases unmatched to any gene: 5. The CDR3 is CASSYSPSGSSYNEQFF. Written as DNA, the CDR3 is TGTGCCAGCAGTTACTCCCCTAGCGGAAGCTCCTACAATGAGCAGTTCTTC.

This clonotype was found a few times. The V and J genes are TRBV5-6 and TRBJ2-3, with no clear D. Germline V gene lookup returns CDR1 SGHDT and CDR2 YYEEEE. This CDR3 has 16 amino acids. V dropped 0 bases and J dropped 5 bases, with 16 bases sitting between them. The CDR3 bases are TGTGCCAGCAGCTTGGCGGCCATCTCAGGAAAAGATACGCAGTATTTT. As protein: CASSLAAISGKDTQYF.

This clonotype was picked up a small number of times. The chain combines TRBV20-1 with TRBJ1-4; TRBD1 aligns across 7 bases. This CDR3 comprises 16 residues. V shed 0 bases, J shed 5 bases, and the junction held 9 bases outside the gene matches. Germline V gene data show CDR1 as DFQATT and CDR2 as SNEGSKA (reference sequence). The CDR3 sequence is CSARDRETGWNEKLFF. CDR3 coding DNA: TGCAGTGCTAGAGATAGAGAGACAGGGTGGAATGAAAAACTGTTTTTT.

The V call is TRBV6-5, the J call TRBJ1-4; D not certain. The ends were cut back, 2 bases at V and 6 bases at J, with 10 bases in the middle. From germline, CDR1 is MNHEY and CDR2 SVGAGI. This CDR3 contains 14 residues. The CDR3 DNA reads as TGTGCCAGCAGTTACACCCGTGGGGATGAAAAACTGTTTTTT. Protein product: CASSYTRGDEKLFF.

With respect to this clonotype: An end of the junction does not agree with germline; a read error may underlie this. The rearrangement uses TRBV18 and TRBJ1-2; no definite D call. Germline-derived CDR1 and CDR2 are KGHSH and LQKENI. The CDR3 sequence is 12 residues long. DNA for the CDR3: TGTGCCAGCTCATATGACGCCTATGGTTACACCTTC. Its protein product is CASSYDAYGYTF.

This clonotype showed up many times. The chain recombines TRBV3-1 with TRBJ2-7; D tentatively reads TRBD1 or TRBD2 (5 bases each). Germline V gene data show CDR1 as LGHDT and CDR2 as YNNKEL (reference sequence). V dropped 0 bases and J dropped 11 bases, with 17 bases sitting between them. The CDR3 has 14 amino acids. The CDR3, as DNA: TGTGCCAGCAGCCAAGACCCAATCCCCCGGGGCGAGTACTTC. Translation gives CASSQDPIPRGEYF.

This chain uses TRBV5-1 with TRBJ2-5, with D possibly being TRBD2 (5 bases). Germline assignment: CDR1 SGHRS and CDR2 YFSETQ. The CDR3 extends over 13 amino acids. The V end lost 7 bases, the J end lost 0 bases, and 10 bases lay between the germline ends. CDR3 residues: CASGAGNQETQYF. CDR3 DNA: TGCGCCAGCGGAGCCGGGAACCAAGAGACCCAGTACTTC. The variable domain in full, completed from reference TRBV5-1 and TRBJ2-5, reads KAGVTQTPRYLIKTRGQQVTLSCSPISGHRSVSWYQQTPGQGLQFLFEYFSETQRNKGNFPGRFSGRQFSNSRSEMNVSTLELGDSALYLCASGAGNQETQYFGPGTRLLVL.

The chain joins TRBV12-3 or TRBV12-4 to TRBJ1-5; the D gene is possibly TRBD1 (6 bases). This CDR3 is built from 15 residues. V was trimmed by 1 base and J by 7 bases, leaving 14 bases between them. The CDR3, as DNA: TGTGCCAGCAGTTTAGTGGTCGGGGGCGGCCAGCCCCAGCATTTT. It codes for CASSLVVGGGQPQHF.

This clonotype has at least ten counts. The V and J genes are TRBV4-2 and TRBJ2-4; D is ambiguous. V gave up 0 bases and J gave up 0 bases, with 6 bases separating them. This CDR3 comprises 15 residues. Germline V gene lookup returns CDR1 LGHNA and CDR2 YNFKEQ. The CDR3 spells CASSQDILAKNIQYF. CDR3 nucleotide sequence: TGTGCCAGCAGCCAAGACATACTAGCCAAAAACATTCAGTACTTC.

This clonotype was seen only a few times. The chain links TRBV5-1 to TRBJ2-7; possibly TRBD2 for D (6 bases). CDR1 is SGHRS and CDR2 is YFSETQ in the germline V gene. The V end was cut by 4 bases, the J end by 6 bases, with 17 bases between. This CDR3 has 14 residues. The CDR3 loop reads CASSRGFSGGEQYF. CDR3 in DNA: TGCGCCAGCAGCCGAGGGTTCTCCGGGGGCGAGCAGTACTTC.

This sequence joins TRBV5-6 and TRBJ1-4; 10 bases fit TRBD1. Trimming took 8 bases from V and 7 from J; bases not matched to a gene: 11. Germline loops: CDR1 SGHDT, CDR2 YYEEEE. The length of the CDR3 is 15 residues. The CDR3 region is CASSERQGAREKLFF. The CDR3 DNA follows: TGTGCCAGTAGCGAAAGACAGGGGGCGCGTGAAAAACTGTTTTTT.

The chain couples TRBV20-1 to TRBJ2-2, with a weak D call TRBD1 (7 bases). Germline V lookup: CDR1 DFQATT, CDR2 SNEGSKA (reference sequence). Deletions cut 0 bases from V and 0 bases from J, with 11 bases between. This CDR3 has 16 amino acids. In DNA form, the CDR3 reads TGCAGTGCTAGAGATTGGAGGGGGCCGAACACCGGGGAGCTGTTTTTT. Residues: CSARDWRGPNTGELFF.

The chain has TRBV7-9 and TRBJ1-1; D perhaps matches TRBD1 (5 bases). The CDR3 sequence is 15 residues long. Germline-derived CDR1 and CDR2 are SEHNR and FQNEAQ (reference sequence). V was pared by 5 bases and J by 0 bases, with 13 bases between. The CDR3 loop reads CASSPLGRMNTEAFF. CDR3 DNA sequence: TGTGCCAGCAGCCCCCTGGGACGGATGAACACTGAAGCTTTCTTT.

This chain joins TRBV2 and TRBJ1-5, with 11 nucleotides matching TRBD1. The CDR3 consists of 14 residues. CDR1 and CDR2 (germline): SNHLY, FYNNEI. With V trimmed by 7 bases and J by 5 bases, 4 bases remained unmatched. CDR3 DNA: TGTGCCAGCACTAGGGACAGGGGGGATCAGCCCCAGCATTTT. Its translation: CASTRDRGDQPQHF.

This clonotype was counted between two and nine times. The V call is TRBV6-5, the J call TRBJ2-7, with D possibly TRBD2 on 5 matching bases. CDR3 length: 16 amino acids. Germline V gene lookup returns CDR1 MNHEY and CDR2 SVGAGI. V was pared by 5 bases and J by 3 bases, with 20 bases between. CDR3 region: CASSPPLSRRDYEQYF. CDR3 bases: TGTGCCAGCAGTCCTCCACTATCACGACGGGACTACGAGCAGTACTTC.

This clonotype has only one observation. This sequence joins TRBV7-2 and TRBJ2-7; maybe TRBD1 (6 bases). The DNA end favors TRBJ2-5, so the J call may be wrong. This CDR3 is built from 15 residues. The germline V gene encodes CDR1 SGHTA and CDR2 FQGNSA. CDR3 sequence reads: CASSLVWAGEETQYF. For the CDR3, the DNA is TGTGCCAGCAGCTTAGTTTGGGCAGGGGAAGAGACCCAGTACTTC.

This chain connects TRBV12-3 or TRBV12-4 to TRBJ2-5; 10 bases agree with TRBD2. The J segment lost 11 bases and the V segment lost 7 bases, leaving 16 bases of the junction unmatched. The CDR3 sequence is 15 residues long. CDR3 amino acids: CASTLSGGANNEQYF. The CDR3 nucleotides are TGTGCCAGCACCCTCAGCGGGGGGGCCAACAATGAGCAGTACTTC.

The chain is built from TRBV12-3 or TRBV12-4 and TRBJ1-1, with 7 positions matching TRBD1. V lost 7 bases to trimming and J lost 1 base; unmatched junction nucleotides: 6. The length of the CDR3 is 14 residues. The CDR3 sequence is CASTKGQPNTEAFF. CDR3 nucleotide sequence: TGTGCCAGCACCAAGGGACAGCCGAACACTGAAGCTTTCTTT.

The rearrangement joins TRBV3-1 to TRBJ2-5; 7 bases align to TRBD2. After removal of 2 bases from V and 5 bases from J, the junction contained 14 bases not matched to a gene. CDR3 length equals 17 residues. Germline CDR1 reads LGHDT; CDR2 reads YNNKEL (reference sequence). The CDR3 DNA reads TGTGCCAGCAGCCAAATCATCTTTAGGGAGGGTCGGGAGACCCAGTACTTC. Translation: CASSQIIFREGRETQYF.